The rows below give T cell receptor beta chains drawn from one sample of a study of T cells after yellow fever vaccination. TCRdb independently ran MiXCR on the 5' RACE reads; one entry per CDR3 protein. The repertoire holds about 370,000 distinct CDR3 sequences, around a tenth seen once, with around 19% in the top ten. The material was PBMCs, obtained on the day of the first yellow fever vaccination. These receptors were collected from a young man who received the YFV17D yellow fever vaccine. The CDR3 runs from the conserved cysteine through the conserved F or W. A D gene is named only where the DNA matches it firmly. Rows may omit the clone size; those that give it use once, few, many or a size class.

CASSPQGPNILPMGTYEQYF	TGTGCCAGCTCACCCCAAGGACCCAATATTCTCCCTATGGGCACCTACGAGCAGTACTTC	TRBJ2-7	NA	TRBV18	NA
CSVLKLEDIQYF	TGCAGCGTTCTTAAGTTGGAAGACATTCAGTACTTC	TRBJ2-4	NA	TRBV29-1	few
CASSPGGQGSNQPQHF	TGTGCCAGCTCACCAGGGGGACAGGGGAGCAATCAGCCCCAGCATTTT	TRBJ1-5	TRBD1	TRBV18	NA
CSANPSTIQGYTF	TGCAGTGCCAACCCTTCTACTATCCAAGGCTACACCTTC	TRBJ1-2	NA	TRBV20-1	NA
CASSTTGQGFYEQFF	TGTGCCAGCAGTACGACGGGACAGGGATTTTATGAGCAGTTCTTC	TRBJ2-1	TRBD1	TRBV7-9	few
CASSLGVGLANNEQFF	TGTGCCAGCAGCTTAGGAGTAGGACTAGCGAACAATGAGCAGTTCTTC	TRBJ2-1	TRBD2	TRBV7-9	NA
CASSSLGMGGTDTQYF	TGTGCCAGCAGCAGTTTAGGGATGGGAGGTACAGATACGCAGTATTTT	TRBJ2-3	NA	TRBV11-2	many
CASSYDLNTEAFF	TGTGCCAGCTCATACGACCTTAACACTGAAGCTTTCTTT	TRBJ1-1	NA	TRBV18	few
CASSTRPGLEQYF	TGTGCCAGTAGTACGCGGCCCGGGCTCGAGCAGTACTTC	TRBJ2-7	NA	TRBV19	NA
CASTPGTLNEKLFF	TGTGCCAGTACTCCCGGGACGCTCAATGAAAAACTGTTTTTT	TRBJ1-4	NA	TRBV2	few
CATSETGTGGVETQYF	TGTGCCACCAGTGAGACCGGGACAGGGGGCGTGGAGACCCAGTACTTC	TRBJ2-5	TRBD1	TRBV24-1	NA
CASSISTGGFVYGYTF	TGTGCCAGCAGCATATCAACAGGGGGGTTCGTCTATGGCTACACCTTC	TRBJ1-2	TRBD1	TRBV7-9	few
CASSDYRLNQPQHF	TGTGCCAGCAGTGATTACAGACTTAATCAGCCCCAGCATTTT	TRBJ1-5	NA	TRBV6-1	NA
CASNFFWWMEGLGGRDQETQYF	TGTGCCAGCAACTTCTTTTGGTGGATGGAGGGGCTCGGGGGCCGTGACCAAGAGACCCAGTACTTC	TRBJ2-5	NA	TRBV13	NA
CASSPTSGVINYNEQFF	TGCGCCAGCAGCCCAACTAGCGGGGTTATTAACTACAATGAGCAGTTCTTC	TRBJ2-1	TRBD2	TRBV5-1	NA
CASSTENTIYF	TGTGCCAGCAGCACCGAAAACACCATATATTTT	TRBJ1-3	NA	TRBV12-3/TRBV12-4	many
CASSRTGQPDEQFF	TGCGCCAGCAGCAGAACGGGACAGCCGGATGAGCAGTTCTTC	TRBJ2-1	TRBD1	TRBV5-1	few
CASSRQNRVYEQYF	TGTGCCAGCAGCCGTCAGAACAGGGTCTACGAGCAGTACTTC	TRBJ2-7	NA	TRBV7-2	few
CASTTGAPVGTDTQYF	TGCGCCAGCACGACGGGGGCCCCAGTGGGCACAGATACGCAGTATTTT	TRBJ2-3	NA	TRBV5-1	few
CASRSPGTGQSAQHF	TGTGCCAGCAGGTCTCCCGGGACAGGGCAATCAGCCCAGCATTTT	TRBJ1-5	TRBD1	TRBV6-2/TRBV6-3	few
CASSPTGFGYTF	TGTGCCAGCAGTCCCACAGGGTTTGGCTACACCTTC	TRBJ1-2	NA	TRBV12-3/TRBV12-4	few
CASSYSPGFWNTEAFF	TGTGCCAGCAGTTACTCTCCGGGATTTTGGAACACTGAAGCTTTCTTT	TRBJ1-1	NA	TRBV6-5	NA
CASSGGSLADPNTGELFF	TGTGCCAGCAGCGGGGGGTCTCTAGCGGACCCCAACACCGGGGAGCTGTTTTTT	TRBJ2-2	TRBD2	TRBV9	few
CSPGVAEQFF	TGCAGTCCTGGGGTGGCTGAGCAGTTCTTC	TRBJ2-1	NA	TRBV20-1	few
CASSPGQILSYEQYF	TGTGCCAGTAGTCCCGGACAGATCCTCTCCTACGAGCAGTACTTC	TRBJ2-7	NA	TRBV19	NA
CASSFGRLLRNQPQHF	TGTGCCAGCAGCTTCGGCCGGTTATTGAGAAATCAGCCCCAGCATTTT	TRBJ1-5	NA	TRBV7-8	few
CASSGRPPWTGELFF	TGTGCCAGCAGCGGGAGACCCCCGTGGACCGGGGAGCTGTTTTTT	TRBJ2-2	NA	TRBV9	NA